A selection of T cell receptor beta chains follows, all from one sample in a study of T cells after yellow fever vaccination. MiXCR, run by TCRdb on the 5' RACE reads, gives a single entry per CDR3 protein. The repertoire holds 100,000 to 150,000 distinct CDR3 sequences, with approximately 7% as singletons. The material was CD4+ T cells sorted from PBMCs, obtained 9 to 10 days after the first yellow fever vaccination. Receptors were obtained from a man between 18 and 35 years old who received the YFV17D yellow fever vaccine. The conserved cysteine and the conserved F or W are not part of the CDR3 here.

J gene | V gene | CDR3 protein
TRBJ2-5 | TRBV19 | ASSIVAGAVETQY
TRBJ1-2 | TRBV20-1 | SAVRGRDGYT
TRBJ2-3 | TRBV30 | AWETRQGGTDTQY
TRBJ2-2 | TRBV19 | ASSIGPGTGELF
TRBJ2-3 | TRBV10-3 | AISSGTSSTDTQY
TRBJ2-2 | TRBV7-6 | ASSFSLAGGRGGELF
TRBJ1-2 | TRBV18 | ASSPSSYSSSGYT
TRBJ2-3 | TRBV20-1 | SASSVTGTSYATDTQY
TRBJ2-1 | TRBV7-8 | ASSLGLATLSDEQF
TRBJ2-7 | TRBV4-3 | ASSQGLAGTLYEQY
TRBJ1-2 | TRBV11-2 | ASSVRGTGIYGYT
TRBJ1-1 | TRBV6-1 | ASSDKLGTGRNTEAF
TRBJ2-5 | TRBV20-1 | SARDPTGGSQETQY
TRBJ1-1 | TRBV18 | ASSPLAGRTEAF
TRBJ2-3 | TRBV6-2/TRBV6-3 | ASSFRDRYTDTQY
TRBJ1-3 | TRBV25-1 | ASSGSSGSGNTIY
TRBJ1-5 | TRBV19 | ASSIEATRDQPQH
TRBJ2-3 | TRBV4-3 | ASSQAGGPDPQY
TRBJ1-1 | TRBV5-1 | ASSLRGSGTEAF
TRBJ1-3 | TRBV19 | ASSNYRTGGTIY
TRBJ2-1 | TRBV7-6 | ASSSQTSSSYNEQF
TRBJ2-5 | TRBV5-1 | ASSLGTTVQETQY
TRBJ2-3 | TRBV7-2 | ASSVTLDTQY
TRBJ2-1 | TRBV5-1 | ASSLEGSYNEQF
TRBJ2-3 | TRBV7-2 | ASNPRGGNTDTQY
TRBJ2-1 | TRBV12-3/TRBV12-4 | ASKGREFNEQF
TRBJ2-6 | TRBV9 | ASSVAGAPSGANVLT
TRBJ1-2 | TRBV5-1 | ASSFKDTGGSGYT
TRBJ2-3 | TRBV20-1 | SARSSERGMPDTQY
TRBJ1-1 | TRBV5-1 | ASSGGDGMNTEAF
TRBJ2-5 | TRBV4-1 | ASSRTGLVETQY
TRBJ2-5 | TRBV7-7 | ASSLEGTAQETQY
TRBJ1-5 | TRBV20-1 | SASNQGALGQPQH
TRBJ2-7 | TRBV5-6 | ASSFGGIPDEQY
TRBJ2-2 | TRBV6-1 | ASSSSGGGTGELF
TRBJ1-1 | TRBV4-3 | ASSQEDGTEAF
TRBJ2-2 | TRBV25-1 | ASSAVLAGGQYTGELF
TRBJ2-3 | TRBV9 | ASSVIGITDTQY
TRBJ1-6 | TRBV23-1 | ASRNRVFNSPLH
TRBJ1-3 | TRBV12-3/TRBV12-4 | ASSLGPSHSGNTIY
TRBJ2-7 | TRBV18 | ASSPALSYEQY
TRBJ2-2 | TRBV24-1 | ATSGRSAGGTTGELF
TRBJ2-5 | TRBV10-3 | AIKQGPYIETQY
TRBJ2-2 | TRBV7-8 | ASGRWTATNTGELF
TRBJ1-2 | TRBV3-1 | ASSRRGGQGNYGYT
TRBJ2-1 | TRBV1 | TSSLGTPVEGQF
TRBJ1-1 | TRBV7-9 | ASSLYGYTEAF
TRBJ1-4 | TRBV24-1 | ATSDATGSDGKLF
TRBJ2-3 | TRBV28 | ASQTGLAGGLDTQY